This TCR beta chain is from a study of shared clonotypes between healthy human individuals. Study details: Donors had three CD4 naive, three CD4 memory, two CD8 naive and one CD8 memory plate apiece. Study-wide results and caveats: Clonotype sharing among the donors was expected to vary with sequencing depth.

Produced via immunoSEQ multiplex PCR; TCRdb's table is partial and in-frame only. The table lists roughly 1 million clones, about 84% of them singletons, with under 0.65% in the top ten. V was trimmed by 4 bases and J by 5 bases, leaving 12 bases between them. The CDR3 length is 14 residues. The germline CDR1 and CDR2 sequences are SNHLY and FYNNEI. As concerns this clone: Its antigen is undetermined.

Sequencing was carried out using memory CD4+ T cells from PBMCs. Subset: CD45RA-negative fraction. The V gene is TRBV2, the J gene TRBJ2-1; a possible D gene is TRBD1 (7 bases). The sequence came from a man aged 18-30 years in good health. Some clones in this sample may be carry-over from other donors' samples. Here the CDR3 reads CASSAQGGHNEQFF. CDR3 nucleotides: TGTGCCAGCAGTGCTCAGGGGGGACACAATGAGCAGTTCTTC.